The 19 T cell receptor beta chains below come from one sample, sequenced in a study of cytomegalovirus exposure and HLA in healthy donors. PCR used 60 Vbeta primers and 13 Jbeta primers. Only in-frame clones appear in the TCRdb table, and some are missing; sequencing was by immunoSEQ multiplex PCR. The sample spans some 160,000 clones; the ten largest clones claim under 2.5%. Specimen: PBMCs. These receptors originate from a man between 25 and 39 years old in good health and CMV-seronegative.

V and J are TRBV6-6 and TRBJ2-7, with D tentatively TRBD2 (5 bases). Germline V gene lookup returns CDR1 MNHNY and CDR2 SVGAGI (reference sequence). CDR3 length: 13 amino acids. V lost 2 bases to trimming and J lost 3 bases, with 8 bases between them. In DNA, the CDR3 is TGTGCCAGCAGTTACACCCGGGACTACGAGCAGTACTTC. Its translation is CASSYTRDYEQYF.

The chain combines TRBV29-1 with TRBJ2-3; possible D gene TRBD1, 7 bases. The V and J ends lost 1 base and 2 bases respectively, with 13 bases between them. In germline, CDR1 is SQVTM, CDR2 ANQGSEA. The CDR3 is 15 residues long. The DNA of the CDR3 is TGCAGCGTTGAAGCGGGCAGGGGGGACACAGATACGCAGTATTTT. Translation gives CSVEAGRGDTDTQYF.

The chain uses TRBV6-5 and TRBJ2-1; 9 bases match TRBD1. Germline trimming cut 4 bases from V and 7 bases from J; bases unmatched to any gene: 8. This CDR3 contains 15 residues. CDR1 is MNHEY and CDR2 is SVGAGI in the germline V gene. The CDR3 loop reads CASSFQQGAENEQFF. The CDR3 DNA reads TGTGCCAGCAGTTTCCAACAGGGGGCGGAGAATGAGCAGTTCTTC.

The V call is TRBV14, the J call TRBJ2-1, with 8 bases lining up with TRBD2. The ends lost 1 base at V and 4 bases at J; junction bases unmatched: 6. Germline loops: CDR1 SGHDN, CDR2 FVKESK. The CDR3 is made up of 16 amino acids. The CDR3 nucleotides read TGTGCCAGCAGCCAAGTACCGGGAGGGCAATACAATGAGCAGTTCTTC. This codes for CASSQVPGGQYNEQFF. Based on the CDR3 plus reference TRBV14 and TRBJ2-1, the full variable domain is EAGVTQFPSHSVIEKGQTVTLRCDPISGHDNLYWYRRVMGKEIKFLLHFVKESKQDESGMPNNRFLAERTGGTYSTLKVQPAELEDSGVYFCASSQVPGGQYNEQFFGPGTRLTVL.

J is TRBJ2-1 and V is TRBV5-4; D perhaps matches TRBD1 (5 bases). The CDR3 contains 11 residues. Germline loops: CDR1 SGHNT, CDR2 YYREEE (reference sequence). V shed 4 bases and J shed 10 bases, with 9 bases lying between them. The CDR3 loop is CASSLGREQFF. The DNA of the CDR3 is TGTGCCAGCAGCCTGGGGCGGGAGCAGTTCTTC.

V usage is TRBV27 and J usage is TRBJ2-7; 7 nucleotides agree with TRBD2. The V segment lost 5 bases and the J segment 6 bases; nucleotides outside the gene matches: 13. There are 15 residues in the CDR3. Germline V CDR1 and CDR2: MNHEY, SMNVEV (reference sequence). The chain's CDR3 is CASSPRQGGIREQYF. In nucleotides, the CDR3 is TGTGCCAGCAGTCCCCGGCAGGGAGGGATACGCGAGCAGTACTTC.

The gene calls are TRBV7-2 and TRBJ2-7; the D is unclear. Between the trimmed V and J ends, which lost 2 bases and 9 bases, there was a span of 14 bases. The CDR3 is 13 amino acids. Germline CDR1 and CDR2: SGHTA and FQGNSA. CDR3 region: CASSLFSTQVQYF. The CDR3 bases are TGTGCCAGCAGCTTATTCTCAACTCAAGTGCAGTACTTC.

V and J are TRBV6-1 and TRBJ2-4; 8 nucleotides align to TRBD1. Looked up from germline, CDR1 is MNHNS and CDR2 is SASEGT. The CDR3 extends over 13 amino acids. Trimming took 8 bases from V and 5 from J; bases not matched to a gene: 5. The CDR3, as DNA: TGTGCCAGCTCCAGGACAGGGCAAAACATTCAGTACTTC. This translates into CASSRTGQNIQYF.

The chain recombines TRBV5-1 with TRBJ2-5; TRBD1 might be the D (8 bases). The DNA end lines up better with TRBJ2-7; the J call may be wrong. The CDR3 has 15 amino acids. From germline, CDR1 is SGHRS and CDR2 YFSETQ. CDR3 in amino acids: CASSLLPTGGDEQYF. The CDR3 bases are TGCGCCAGCAGCTTGCTCCCAACAGGGGGGGACGAGCAGTACTTC.

The chain uses TRBV4-2 and TRBJ1-2; 9 positions agree with TRBD1. Germline V gene lookup returns CDR1 LGHNA and CDR2 YNFKEQ. After removal of 5 bases from V and 4 bases from J, the junction contained 5 bases not matched to a gene. The CDR3 loop spans 14 amino acids. CDR3 sequence: CASSERQGGYGYTF. CDR3 nucleotides: TGTGCCAGCAGCGAGAGACAGGGGGGCTATGGCTACACCTTC.

V is TRBV6-4 and J is TRBJ2-3; 11 bases line up with TRBD2. V was clipped by 5 bases and J by 3 bases; unmatched bases: 4. Germline V gene sequence: CDR1 MRHNA, CDR2 SNTAGT. The CDR3 loop spans 15 amino acids. CDR3 sequence (DNA): TGTGCCAGCAGTCCCGGGACTAGCGGAACAGATACGCAGTATTTT. This translates into CASSPGTSGTDTQYF.

For the CDR3, the DNA is TGTGCCAGCAGCTTATTATCTGGACTAGCGTCGAACACCGGGGAGCTGTTTTTT. This gives the protein CASSLLSGLASNTGELFF. This rearrangement joins TRBV7-9 to TRBJ2-2, with 9 positions matching TRBD2. Germline V CDR1 and CDR2: SEHNR, FQNEAQ (reference sequence). V was clipped by 2 bases and J by 0 bases; unmatched bases: 7. There are 18 residues in the CDR3.

About this clone: Other DNA sequences in the sample encode the same CDR3. The CDR3 DNA is TGTGCCACCAGCAGAGTCGGACAGGAGATCAAAAACATTCAGTACTTC. This codes for CATSRVGQEIKNIQYF. V is TRBV15 and J is TRBJ2-4, with 7 bases fitting TRBD1. Looked up from germline, CDR1 is LNHNV and CDR2 is YYDKDF (reference sequence). CDR3 length equals 16 residues. The V gene end was trimmed by 1 base and the J gene end by 3 bases; junction bases not matched to a gene: 6.

This chain uses TRBV11-3 with TRBJ2-3, with a possible D match to TRBD1 (5 bases). This CDR3 has 15 residues. Germline V CDR1 and CDR2: SGHNT, YENEEA. V lost 1 base to trimming and J lost 2 bases, with 10 bases between them. CDR3 DNA: TGTGCCAGCAGCTTAGCCCAGGGCCACACAGATACGCAGTATTTT. Protein product: CASSLAQGHTDTQYF.

The genes are TRBV7-9 and TRBJ1-4; D call uncertain. This CDR3 comprises 16 residues. Germline V CDR1 and CDR2: SEHNR, FQNEAQ (reference sequence). V was shortened by 3 bases and J by 4 bases, with 15 bases between the two germline ends. DNA of the CDR3: TGTGCCAGCAGCTTGGGCGGAGGCACCGGTAATGAAAAACTGTTTTTT. Its translation: CASSLGGGTGNEKLFF.

Turning to this clone: Within the sample, other DNA sequences also encode this same CDR3. This chain connects TRBV6-5 to TRBJ2-7, with 7 bases that match TRBD2. J was trimmed by 1 base and V by 5 bases; bases with no gene match: 5. CDR1 and CDR2 from the germline V gene are MNHEY and SVGAGI. There are 14 residues in the CDR3. CDR3 DNA: TGTGCCAGCAGTCGAATTAGCGGGTCCTACGAGCAGTACTTC. Its protein product is CASSRISGSYEQYF.

The CDR3 is CASTQRGGGRDYGYTF. Here the CDR3 DNA reads TGTGCCAGTACCCAGCGCGGGGGGGGGCGAGACTATGGCTACACCTTC. The chain employs TRBV19 and TRBJ1-2; TRBD1 might be the D (6 bases). The CDR3 runs 16 residues. The germline V gene has CDR1 LNHDA and CDR2 SQIVND (reference sequence). Trimming removed 7 bases from V and 3 bases from J, with 21 bases in between.

J is TRBJ2-3 and V is TRBV15, with a tentative D call TRBD1 (5 bases). The CDR3 consists of 18 residues. From germline, CDR1 is LNHNV and CDR2 YYDKDF (reference sequence). The ends were cut back, 0 bases at V and 3 bases at J, with 19 bases in the middle. CDR3 DNA sequence: TGTGCCACCAGCAGAGAATTTGTACAGTACAGGCGGACAGATACGCAGTATTTT. Protein sequence: CATSREFVQYRRTDTQYF.

CDR3 protein: CASSQTPSSSGTGEKLFF. Here the CDR3 DNA reads TGTGCCAGCAGCCAAACCCCATCATCCAGCGGGACAGGGGAAAAACTGTTTTTT. The chain is built from TRBV5-6 and TRBJ1-4; TRBD1 aligns across 9 bases. CDR3 length equals 18 residues. V gave up 4 bases and J gave up 8 bases; unmatched junction bases: 18. Germline loops: CDR1 SGHDT, CDR2 YYEEEE.